These T cell receptor beta chains were read from a single sample in a study of cytomegalovirus exposure and HLA in healthy donors. The data were produced by immunoSEQ multiplex PCR, yet TCRdb's version contains in-frame clones alone and is incomplete. The listing contains 150,000 or so clones. The sequenced sample was PBMCs. Every receptor here comes from a woman between 45 and 60 years old in good health and CMV-seronegative. CDR3s include the opening cysteine and the closing phenylalanine or tryptophan. Fields, in order: V gene, D gene, J gene, CDR3 protein. D genes are given only for firm matches.

V: TRBV7-9; D: TRBD1; J: TRBJ1-2; CDR3: CASSLGQGASDYGYTF
V: TRBV5-6; D: TRBD2; J: TRBJ2-2; CDR3: CASSYGRGAGELFF
V: TRBV9; D: -; J: TRBJ2-5; CDR3: CASSARGQIQETQYF
V: TRBV6-5; D: TRBD2; J: TRBJ2-5; CDR3: CASSLTSGVQETQYF
V: TRBV7-2; D: TRBD2; J: TRBJ2-3; CDR3: CASSWDGRVVDTQYF
V: TRBV10-3; D: -; J: TRBJ1-2; CDR3: CAISDGSYGYTF
V: TRBV5-1; D: TRBD1; J: TRBJ2-7; CDR3: CASSLYGTGSSYEQYF
V: TRBV6-5; D: -; J: TRBJ1-4; CDR3: CASSSLDEKLFF
V: TRBV4-3; D: TRBD2; J: TRBJ2-1; CDR3: CASSPRLAGGTGLSNEQFF
V: TRBV6-5; D: -; J: TRBJ1-6; CDR3: CASSYQRLNSPLHF
V: TRBV5-6; D: TRBD2; J: TRBJ2-2; CDR3: CASSWGGLNTGELFF